A single sample is the source of the 29 T cell receptor beta chains below, sequenced in a study of T-cell reconstitution after alpha-beta-depleted transplantation in children. The library targeted TCRbeta and was prepared with unique molecular identifiers. TCRdb re-derived calls from the PCR reads in MiXCR, one entry per CDR3 protein. Here the sample spans just over 200,000 distinct CDR3 sequences, approximately 8.4% being singletons. This sample comprised PBMCs, mostly from graft donor cells, obtained 360 days after TCRalphabeta/CD19-depleted stem cell transplant. These receptors all come from a male patient under 10 years old who had a stem cell transplant for acute myeloid leukemia, so the T cells may come from the graft donor.

The sample holds many counts of this clonotype. This chain uses TRBV12-3 or TRBV12-4 with TRBJ2-2; 12 positions match TRBD2. The CDR3 is 14 amino acids. Unmatched junction bases numbered 5, after V lost 2 bases and J lost 13 bases. CDR3 protein: CASSLSSGREVLFF. CDR3 coding DNA: TGTGCCAGCAGTTTATCTAGCGGGAGGGAGGTGCTGTTTTTT.

Only a few counts were recorded for this clonotype. The CDR3: CASSLGPGVEPQHF. CDR3 DNA sequence: TGTGCCAGCAGCTTGGGTCCAGGGGTTGAGCCCCAGCATTTT. This chain joins TRBV5-6 and TRBJ1-5; D possibly corresponds to TRBD1 (6 bases). CDR1 SGHDT and CDR2 YYEEEE come from the germline V gene. Trimming took off 0 bases at V and 8 bases at J, with 12 bases between the two ends. The length of the CDR3 is 14 residues.

Only a few counts were recorded for this clonotype. V usage is TRBV6-5 and J usage is TRBJ2-7, with 8 bases fitting TRBD2. The V segment lost 1 base and the J segment 6 bases; nucleotides outside the gene matches: 11. The CDR3 length is 16 residues. The germline V gene has CDR1 MNHEY and CDR2 SVGAGI. As DNA, the CDR3 is TGTGCCAGCAGTTACTGGGTAGAGCGGGAGCGGTTCGAGCAGTACTTC. Amino acids: CASSYWVERERFEQYF.

A few counts support this clonotype. The chain joins TRBV5-1 to TRBJ2-5; D might be TRBD2 (6 bases). Between the trimmed V and J ends, which lost 6 bases and 2 bases, there was a span of 17 bases. CDR3 size: 15 residues. Germline assignment: CDR1 SGHRS and CDR2 YFSETQ. CDR3 amino acids: CASKYRRERQETQYF. CDR3 bases: TGCGCCAGCAAGTATAGGAGGGAGAGACAAGAGACCCAGTACTTC.

The chain has TRBV29-1 and TRBJ2-2, with 7 bases identical to TRBD2. The V and J ends lost 5 bases and 1 base, in that order; junction bases with no gene match: 7. Germline V gives CDR1 SQVTM, CDR2 ANQGSEA. There are 15 residues in the CDR3. The CDR3 sequence is CSVPGKRENTGELFF. CDR3 nucleotides: TGCAGCGTTCCCGGGAAGCGGGAGAACACCGGGGAGCTGTTTTTT.

This clonotype has more than one count but fewer than ten. The V and J genes are TRBV12-3 or TRBV12-4 and TRBJ2-1; 9 bases match TRBD1. The CDR3 runs 14 residues. J lost 1 base, V lost 5 bases, and 0 bases had no gene match. The CDR3 is CASSGQGSYNEQFF. For the CDR3, the DNA is TGTGCCAGCAGTGGACAGGGGTCCTACAATGAGCAGTTCTTC.

This clonotype was found many times. The chain is built from TRBV6-1 and TRBJ1-1; tentatively, D is TRBD1 (5 bases). Per germline, CDR1 MNHNS and CDR2 SASEGT. The CDR3 is 13 residues long. V lost 7 bases to trimming and J lost 0 bases, with 9 bases between them. The CDR3 protein is CASKPGLNTEAFF. Here the CDR3 DNA reads TGTGCCAGCAAGCCAGGGCTGAACACTGAAGCTTTCTTT.

The chain is built from TRBV11-2 and TRBJ1-1; 10 nucleotides align to TRBD1. This CDR3 spans 16 amino acids. Germline trimming cut 0 bases from V and 5 bases from J; bases unmatched to any gene: 6. From germline, CDR1 is SGHAT and CDR2 FQNNGV. The CDR3 nucleotides read TGTGCCAGCAGCTTAGACAAGACAGGGGGCTATACTGAAGCTTTCTTT. Its protein product is CASSLDKTGGYTEAFF.

In this sample, this clonotype turned up a few times. This sequence joins TRBV24-1 and TRBJ1-5, with unresolved D. Germline V CDR1 and CDR2: KGHDR, SFDVKD. The CDR3 has 14 residues. V lost 2 bases and J 9 bases, leaving 13 bases between the germline ends. The CDR3 DNA reads TGTGCCACCAGTGATTCGAGGGCCCCCAGGCCCCAGCATTTT. Its protein product is CATSDSRAPRPQHF.

The sample holds many counts of this clonotype. The genes are TRBV3-1 and TRBJ2-7, with D tentatively TRBD1 or TRBD2 (5 bases each). The germline V gene has CDR1 LGHDT and CDR2 YNNKEL (reference sequence). The CDR3 is made up of 14 amino acids. Trimming pared 10 bases from V and 0 bases from J, leaving 16 bases between. CDR3: CATSRETDSYEQYF. The CDR3 nucleotides read TGTGCCACCTCGAGGGAGACAGACTCCTACGAGCAGTACTTC.

At least ten counts were recorded for this clonotype. The genes are TRBV4-3 and TRBJ2-3, with D unresolved. The V gene lost 0 bases and the J gene lost 4 bases, with 5 bases spanning the gap. Germline-derived CDR1 and CDR2 are LGHNA and YSLEER. The CDR3 loop spans 13 amino acids. CDR3 region: CASSQEVADTQYF. CDR3 bases: TGCGCCAGCAGCCAAGAGGTAGCAGATACGCAGTATTTT.

This clonotype was detected only a few times. J is TRBJ1-2 and V is TRBV20-1; D not certain. Germline V gives CDR1 DFQATT, CDR2 SNEGSKA (reference sequence). The CDR3 covers 12 residues. Trimming stripped 4 bases from V and 2 bases from J, with 8 bases between. The CDR3 reads CSATDKNYGYTF. CDR3 coding DNA: TGCAGTGCTACCGACAAGAACTATGGCTACACCTTC.

This clonotype was picked up a small number of times. V is TRBV6-1 and J is TRBJ2-3, with a weak D call TRBD2 (6 bases). Germline CDR1 reads MNHNS; CDR2 reads SASEGT. The CDR3 totals 16 residues. Trimming took off 0 bases at V and 6 bases at J, with 16 bases between the two ends. The CDR3, as DNA: TGTGCCAGCAGTGAAGCCGCGACTAGTTTTAGGGATACGCAGTATTTT. The encoded protein is CASSEAATSFRDTQYF.

In its sample, this clonotype was seen many times. The chain is built from TRBV15 and TRBJ1-5, with D unresolved. V was cut by 1 base and J by 5 bases, with 3 bases left in between. The CDR3 length is 12 residues. The germline CDR1 and CDR2 sequences are LNHNV and YYDKDF (reference sequence). In DNA, the CDR3 is TGTGCCACCAGCAGAGGGGATCAGCCCCAGCATTTT. Protein sequence: CATSRGDQPQHF.

There are a few counts of this clonotype. The V call is TRBV20-1, the J call TRBJ2-1; tentative D call: TRBD2 (6 bases). The length of the CDR3 is 14 residues. The V end was cut by 5 bases, the J end by 4 bases, with 15 bases between. In germline, CDR1 is DFQATT, CDR2 SNEGSKA (reference sequence). CDR3 amino acids: CSAQGLPFYNEQFF. Here the CDR3 DNA reads TGCAGTGCTCAAGGACTACCGTTTTACAATGAGCAGTTCTTC.

This clonotype was seen many times. The chain carries TRBV29-1 and TRBJ2-3; D call uncertain. Per the germline V gene, CDR1 is SQVTM and CDR2 is ANQGSEA. CDR3 length: 12 residues. V was cut by 8 bases and J by 4 bases, with 13 bases left in between. The CDR3 loop is CSTKLGSDTQYF. Written as DNA, the CDR3 is TGCAGCACTAAACTGGGCTCAGATACGCAGTATTTT.

This clonotype came up a few times. V gene TRBV27 combines with J gene TRBJ2-4, with D tentatively TRBD2 (6 bases). V dropped 5 bases and J dropped 3 bases, with 20 bases sitting between them. Germline CDR1 MNHEY, CDR2 SMNVEV (reference sequence). The CDR3 spans 17 residues. The CDR3 DNA follows: TGTGCCAGCAGTAAAGTCCTAACGGGAGAAAACAAAAACATTCAGTACTTC. The encoded protein is CASSKVLTGENKNIQYF.

This clonotype was seen a few times. The gene calls are TRBV11-2 and TRBJ1-1, with TRBD1 matching 7 bases. CDR3 length: 15 amino acids. Germline loops: CDR1 SGHAT, CDR2 FQNNGV. V lost 5 bases to trimming and J lost 8 bases; unmatched junction nucleotides: 14. Here the CDR3 reads CASSNKRQGNIEAFF. The CDR3 DNA reads TGTGCCAGCAGCAACAAACGACAGGGAAACATCGAAGCTTTCTTT.

The chain employs TRBV7-2 and TRBJ2-2, with a possible D match to TRBD1 (6 bases). The germline CDR1 and CDR2 sequences are SGHTA and FQGNSA. V shed 4 bases and J shed 7 bases, with 13 bases lying between them. This CDR3 contains 14 residues. The CDR3 coding sequence is TGTGCCAGCAGCTCCTACAGGGTTAGCGGGGAGCTGTTTTTT. This codes for CASSSYRVSGELFF.

The sample holds many counts of this clonotype. V and J are TRBV3-1 and TRBJ2-1; TRBD2 aligns across 12 bases. Per the germline V gene, CDR1 is LGHDT and CDR2 is YNNKEL (reference sequence). The CDR3 has 15 residues. J lost 3 bases, V lost 4 bases, and 1 base had no gene match. The CDR3 spells CASSLLAGGYNEQFF. CDR3 DNA: TGTGCCAGCAGCCTACTAGCGGGAGGCTACAATGAGCAGTTCTTC.

This clonotype appeared many times. The rearrangement joins TRBV10-3 to TRBJ2-5; D possibly matches TRBD1 or TRBD2 (6 bases each). The V end lost 10 bases, the J end lost 5 bases, and 17 bases lay between the germline ends. The CDR3 is 13 residues long. CDR1 and CDR2 from the germline V gene are ENHRY and SYGVKD. The CDR3 sequence is CATNPGGGETQYF. For the CDR3, the DNA is TGTGCCACCAATCCCGGGGGCGGTGAGACCCAGTACTTC.

This clonotype was found many times. J is TRBJ2-7 and V is TRBV9; D is perhaps TRBD1 (5 bases). This CDR3 is built from 12 residues. Germline lookup yields CDR1 SGDLS and CDR2 YYNGEE. Between the trimmed V and J ends, which lost 0 bases and 6 bases, there was a span of 7 bases. CDR3 in DNA: TGTGCCAGCAGCGTAGAAGGGGCCGAGCAGTACTTC. It translates to CASSVEGAEQYF.

This clonotype was picked up a small number of times. V usage is TRBV24-1 and J usage is TRBJ2-1, with D perhaps being TRBD1 or TRBD2 (6 bases each). The CDR3 is 14 amino acids. V was cut by 4 bases and J by 12 bases, with 18 bases left in between. Germline V gene sequence: CDR1 KGHDR, CDR2 SFDVKD. CDR3 sequence (DNA): TGTGCCACCAGTGACCCTAAATTTGGAGGGGGGCAGTTCTTC. Protein product: CATSDPKFGGGQFF.

The V and J genes are TRBV10-3 and TRBJ2-5; TRBD2 agrees at 8 bases. The junction had 0 bases not matched to a gene; V was cut back by 8 bases and J by 1 base. CDR1 is ENHRY, CDR2 SYGVKD, per germline. This CDR3 comprises 12 residues. The CDR3 loop reads CAIGTSQETQYF. The CDR3 DNA is TGTGCCATCGGGACTAGCCAAGAGACCCAGTACTTC.

This clonotype was observed many times. The CDR3 sequence: CSAPLANEQFF. CDR3 sequence (DNA): TGCAGTGCTCCTCTAGCGAATGAGCAGTTCTTC. The chain carries TRBV20-1 and TRBJ2-1; D might be TRBD2 (6 bases). CDR1 DFQATT and CDR2 SNEGSKA come from the germline V gene (reference sequence). Trimming cost V 5 bases and J 7 bases, with 9 bases left between them. This CDR3 region has 11 residues.

The chain employs TRBV7-2 and TRBJ1-2, with 8 bases identical to TRBD1. V lost 7 bases to trimming and J lost 0 bases; unmatched junction nucleotides: 7. Germline CDR1 reads SGHTA; CDR2 reads FQGNSA. This CDR3 comprises 15 residues. The CDR3 protein is CASTDGQGPNYGYTF. CDR3 nucleotide sequence: TGTGCCAGCACCGATGGACAGGGCCCTAACTATGGCTACACCTTC.

This clonotype was seen at least ten times. The rearrangement links TRBV4-1 to TRBJ2-7; TRBD1 matches 7 bases. This CDR3 has 14 residues. Trimming at V came to 3 bases and at J to 2 bases, leaving 4 bases not matched to a gene. Per the germline V gene, CDR1 is MGHRA and CDR2 is YSYEKL. DNA of the CDR3: TGCGCCAGCAGCCAGTACAGGGGCCCCTACGAGCAGTACTTC. It yields the protein CASSQYRGPYEQYF.

This clonotype was recorded many times. The V call is TRBV21-1, the J call TRBJ2-7; TRBD1, as called in the table, went unchecked against the DNA. TRBV21-1 has pseudogene status. The CDR3 length is 14 residues. The CDR3 coding sequence is TGTGCCACCCTCTCCCGGACAACCCTCTACGAGCAGTACGTC. Amino acids: CATLSRTTLYEQYV.

This clonotype showed up just a few times. The J gene is TRBJ1-1, the V gene TRBV5-1; possible D gene TRBD1, 5 bases. Germline V gene lookup returns CDR1 SGHRS and CDR2 YFSETQ. Trimming pared 1 base from V and 3 bases from J, leaving 13 bases between. This CDR3 region has 15 residues. The CDR3 here is CASSLLPGRDTEAFF. The CDR3 nucleotides read TGCGCCAGCAGCTTGCTGCCAGGGAGGGACACTGAAGCTTTCTTT. The entire variable domain, with the rest obtained from reference TRBV5-1 and TRBJ1-1, is as follows: KAGVTQTPRYLIKTRGQQVTLSCSPISGHRSVSWYQQTPGQGLQFLFEYFSETQRNKGNFPGRFSGRQFSNSRSEMNVSTLELGDSALYLCASSLLPGRDTEAFFGQGTRLTVV.